Listed below are T cell receptor beta chains from one sample, sequenced in a study of T-cell reconstitution after alpha-beta-depleted transplantation in children. MiXCR, applied by TCRdb to the PCR reads, yields one record per CDR3 protein. The sample holds approximately 640,000 distinct CDR3 sequences, approximately 17% seen once. The starting material was PBMCs from the stem cell graft donor, obtained from the stem cell graft. The receptors stem from a human donor who donated a stem cell graft to a child with acute myeloid leukemia. Each CDR3 is given with its conserved first and last residue. A D gene is named only where the DNA matches it firmly. The size field is filled for only some rows; it gives once, few, many or a size class.

clone_size: many
d_call: -
j_call: TRBJ1-1
v_call: TRBV6-5
cdr3_nt: TGTGCCAGCAGTTACTCTGGGGATATGAACACTGAAGCTTTCTTT
cdr3_aa: CASSYSGDMNTEAFF

clone_size: many
d_call: TRBD1
j_call: TRBJ2-4
v_call: TRBV20-1
cdr3_nt: TGCAGTGCTGCCCGGACAGGGACCCTAGCCAAAAACATTCAGTACTTC
cdr3_aa: CSAARTGTLAKNIQYF

clone_size: few
d_call: TRBD1
j_call: TRBJ1-1
v_call: TRBV20-1
cdr3_nt: TGCAGTGCTAGCCGGACAGGGAACACTGAAGCTTTCTTT
cdr3_aa: CSASRTGNTEAFF

clone_size: -
d_call: TRBD2
j_call: TRBJ2-1
v_call: TRBV20-1
cdr3_nt: TGCAGTGCTAGATCCCCTAGCGGGGGCAATGAGCAGTTCTTC
cdr3_aa: CSARSPSGGNEQFF

clone_size: -
d_call: -
j_call: TRBJ2-2
v_call: TRBV7-6
cdr3_nt: TGTGCCAGCAGCTCCCGCTTGAGGGACACCGGGGAGCTGTTTTTT
cdr3_aa: CASSSRLRDTGELFF

clone_size: many
d_call: -
j_call: TRBJ2-1
v_call: TRBV20-1
cdr3_nt: TGCAGTGCTAGTTATGGTCTCGACAATGAGCAGTTCTTC
cdr3_aa: CSASYGLDNEQFF

clone_size: many
d_call: TRBD2
j_call: TRBJ2-1
v_call: TRBV7-2
cdr3_nt: TGTGCCAGCAGCCTCACCCATAGACTAGCGGGCGGCAATGAGCAGTTCTTC
cdr3_aa: CASSLTHRLAGGNEQFF

clone_size: many
d_call: TRBD1
j_call: TRBJ1-1
v_call: TRBV29-1
cdr3_nt: TGCAGCGTTGAAGCGGGACAGAGAGCTTTCTTT
cdr3_aa: CSVEAGQRAFF

clone_size: many
d_call: -
j_call: TRBJ1-5
v_call: TRBV7-2
cdr3_nt: TGTGCCAGCAGCCGCCCCGGGTCGTTCAATCAGCCCCAGCATTTT
cdr3_aa: CASSRPGSFNQPQHF

clone_size: many
d_call: TRBD2
j_call: TRBJ2-3
v_call: TRBV29-1
cdr3_nt: TGCAGCGTCGGACTAGCGGGGGTCCCAGATACGCAGTATTTT
cdr3_aa: CSVGLAGVPDTQYF

clone_size: few
d_call: -
j_call: TRBJ2-5
v_call: TRBV29-1
cdr3_nt: TGCAGCGGTGCGGGGAACCAAGAGACCCAGTACTTC
cdr3_aa: CSGAGNQETQYF

clone_size: few
d_call: -
j_call: TRBJ1-5
v_call: TRBV6-5
cdr3_nt: TGTGCCAGCAGTTCGATGGCAGGGAGGGATCAGCCCCAGCATTTT
cdr3_aa: CASSSMAGRDQPQHF

clone_size: many
d_call: TRBD2
j_call: TRBJ2-3
v_call: TRBV20-1
cdr3_nt: TGCAGTGCTAGACTTCTCCTAGCGGGGGGGCCAGATACGCAGTATTTT
cdr3_aa: CSARLLLAGGPDTQYF

clone_size: few
d_call: -
j_call: TRBJ2-6
v_call: TRBV27
cdr3_nt: TGTGCCAGCAGTTTATGGTCCCCTCCTGGGGCCAACGTCCTGACTTTC
cdr3_aa: CASSLWSPPGANVLTF

clone_size: -
d_call: TRBD1
j_call: TRBJ1-2
v_call: TRBV7-2
cdr3_nt: TGTGCCAGCAGTTACCAGGGGGCTGGCTACACCTTC
cdr3_aa: CASSYQGAGYTF

clone_size: many
d_call: -
j_call: TRBJ2-3
v_call: TRBV13
cdr3_nt: TGTGCCAGCAGCTTCCAGGGAGGCCCCGATACGCAGTATTTT
cdr3_aa: CASSFQGGPDTQYF

clone_size: -
d_call: TRBD1
j_call: TRBJ1-1
v_call: TRBV30
cdr3_nt: TGTGCCTGGAGAGGGACAGAAGGAGCTTTCTTT
cdr3_aa: CAWRGTEGAFF

clone_size: -
d_call: -
j_call: TRBJ2-2
v_call: TRBV9
cdr3_nt: TGTGCCAGCAGCTCCCTTCCTCCCCAATCGAACACCGGGGAGCTGTTTTTT
cdr3_aa: CASSSLPPQSNTGELFF

clone_size: many
d_call: -
j_call: TRBJ1-2
v_call: TRBV20-1
cdr3_nt: TGCAGTGCTAGAACTTTAGATGGCTACACCTTC
cdr3_aa: CSARTLDGYTF

clone_size: -
d_call: TRBD2
j_call: TRBJ2-3
v_call: TRBV6-1
cdr3_nt: TGTGCCAGCAGTGAATGGTCGCGGGGGAGCACAGATACGCAGTATTTT
cdr3_aa: CASSEWSRGSTDTQYF

clone_size: few
d_call: -
j_call: TRBJ2-1
v_call: TRBV30
cdr3_nt: TGTGCCTGGAGTGTTATGTCTTTGGCTGAGCAGTTCTTC
cdr3_aa: CAWSVMSLAEQFF

clone_size: -
d_call: -
j_call: TRBJ2-1
v_call: TRBV29-1
cdr3_nt: TGCAGCGCCACTAGGGACCAGCAGTTCTTC
cdr3_aa: CSATRDQQFF

clone_size: -
d_call: -
j_call: TRBJ2-2
v_call: TRBV5-1
cdr3_nt: TGCGCCAGCAGCTTGTTCAGGGGAGAAGGCACCGGGGAGCTGTTTTTT
cdr3_aa: CASSLFRGEGTGELFF

clone_size: many
d_call: TRBD1
j_call: TRBJ1-1
v_call: TRBV29-1
cdr3_nt: TGCAGCGTCGGGACAGGGGACACTGAAGCTTTCTTT
cdr3_aa: CSVGTGDTEAFF